This T cell receptor beta chain was profiled in a study of spatial heterogeneity in lung cancer. By proportion, this clonotype is medium-sized. Its antigen is as yet unknown. The size of this beta chain means little, since it is a stray read in a library made for alpha chains. Indicated time point: sample taken at primary tumor resection. The donor population consisted of some 67 patients with untreated, early-stage non-small cell lung cancer. Study-level findings and limits: It was found that expanded intratumoral alpha and beta TCR counts tracked tumor mutation counts.

TCRdb independently ran MiXCR on the 5' RACE reads; one entry per CDR3 protein. The sample lists 4,800 or so distinct CDR3 sequences, about an eighth occurring once. The CDR3 totals 11 residues. The germline gives CDR1 SQVTM, CDR2 ANQGSEA. V lost 7 bases to trimming and J lost 5 bases, with 12 bases between them. The rearrangement uses TRBV29-1 and TRBJ2-7; D unresolved. This TCR was sampled from a male donor with early-stage non-small cell lung cancer. The sample in question was lung tumor tissue, obtained at surgery. The CDR3 DNA follows: TGCAGCGCCGGCAACGCCGACGAGCAGTACTTC. Its translation is CSAGNADEQYF.